This T cell receptor (beta chain) was identified during a study of blood T cell repertoires in COVID-19. About the study: The samples span acute and convalescent COVID-19 from the United States, Italy and Spain.

In the study's own analysis: Amplified reference gene primers provided the basis for estimating nucleated cell counts. Assay: immunoSEQ multiplex PCR; the TCRdb copy retains only in-frame clones and omits some. The V and J calls and clone size come from that table; D and trimming were worked out from the DNA. The sample records around 620,000 clones, 75% to 90% being singletons. CDR3 length: 14 amino acids. V was shortened by 0 bases and J by 8 bases, with 11 bases between the two germline ends. The germline CDR1 and CDR2 sequences are SGHRS and YFSETQ. J is TRBJ1-4 and V is TRBV5-1; D is undetermined. The TCR originated in a woman in her late teens or twenties with acute or convalescent COVID-19. The sequenced material came from peripheral blood. CDR3 residues: CASSLGREEEKLFF. CDR3 DNA: TGCGCCAGCAGCTTGGGCAGAGAGGAGGAAAAACTGTTTTTT.